The present T cell receptor (beta chain) was sequenced within a study of blood T cell repertoires in COVID-19. For the study at large: The samples span acute and convalescent COVID-19 from the United States, Italy and Spain. T cells, B-cell-depleted T cells, or PBMCs provided the cDNA or gDNA that served as material.

Authors' methods: Using reference gene primer amplification, nucleated cell counts were estimated. The assay was immunoSEQ multiplex PCR, and TCRdb's table has in-frame clones only and misses some. The V and J calls and clone size are taken from that table; D and trimming were inferred from the DNA. The sample lists about 240,000 clones; around 85% were seen once. The V and J ends lost 4 bases and 2 bases respectively, with 14 bases between them. This CDR3 is 15 amino acids long. The germline V gene has CDR1 LNHDA and CDR2 SQIVND (reference sequence). This clone has a single count. The sample comprised peripheral blood. The chain has TRBV19 and TRBJ1-1; D possibly corresponds to TRBD1 (6 bases). This TCR was recovered from a man between 60 and 70 years old with acute or convalescent COVID-19. This CDR3 is CASSRQVTPNTEAFF. The CDR3 DNA is TGTGCCAGTAGTAGACAGGTTACGCCTAACACTGAAGCTTTCTTT.